One T cell receptor (beta chain) is described in this entry. With 4 bases clipped from V and 6 bases from J, the junction kept 15 bases outside the gene matches. The CDR3 covers 17 residues. The germline V gene has CDR1 LGHNA and CDR2 YNFKEQ. TCRdb keeps only in-frame clones here, not all; method: immunoSEQ multiplex PCR. The data hold 150,000 to 200,000 clones, with roughly 87% observed a single time. These data originate in a study of blood T cell repertoires in COVID-19. Whole-study context: Specimens from acute and convalescent COVID-19 originated in the United States, Italy and Spain.

Clinical history as reported by participants underpinned cohort assignment. Sequences were obtained from PBMCs or T cells enriched from blood (not recorded which). The sequence was collected from a human donor with acute COVID-19. The donor label of this sample is uncertain. The chain employs TRBV4-2 and TRBJ2-5; TRBD2 matches at 9 bases. In DNA, the CDR3 is TGTGCCAGCAGCCCCCAGCCGACGACTAGCGGACCCAAGACCCAGTACTTC. This sequence encodes CASSPQPTTSGPKTQYF.